This T cell receptor (beta chain) was captured by sequencing in a study of Graves' ophthalmopathy and Graves' hyperthyroidism. The V and J ends lost 4 bases and 4 bases respectively, with 12 bases between them. Germline assignment: CDR1 SGHRS and CDR2 YFSETQ. This CDR3 region has 15 residues. Study findings and constraints: The majority of expanded thyroid clonotypes above 0.001 frequency also occurred in blood.

This clonotype showed up just a few times. Its antigen is not known. Amplification from RNA transcripts yielded the TCR beta CDR3 regions. HTBI primers were employed in first-round RT-PCR, then a second-round multiplex PCR followed. TCRdb recomputed calls from the multiplex PCR reads with MiXCR, one row per CDR3 protein. The sample has hundreds of thousands of distinct CDR3 sequences, over 40% seen once. This rearrangement joins TRBV5-1 to TRBJ2-6, with D hard to call. The specimen sequenced was peripheral blood. The receptor was isolated from an adult man with Graves' ophthalmopathy. In DNA, the CDR3 is TGCGCCAGCAGCGGATTTATATCCGGGGCCAACGTCCTGACTTTC. It translates to CASSGFISGANVLTF. Complete variable domain (other parts from reference TRBV5-1 and TRBJ2-6): KAGVTQTPRYLIKTRGQQVTLSCSPISGHRSVSWYQQTPGQGLQFLFEYFSETQRNKGNFPGRFSGRQFSNSRSEMNVSTLELGDSALYLCASSGFISGANVLTFGAGSRLTVL.